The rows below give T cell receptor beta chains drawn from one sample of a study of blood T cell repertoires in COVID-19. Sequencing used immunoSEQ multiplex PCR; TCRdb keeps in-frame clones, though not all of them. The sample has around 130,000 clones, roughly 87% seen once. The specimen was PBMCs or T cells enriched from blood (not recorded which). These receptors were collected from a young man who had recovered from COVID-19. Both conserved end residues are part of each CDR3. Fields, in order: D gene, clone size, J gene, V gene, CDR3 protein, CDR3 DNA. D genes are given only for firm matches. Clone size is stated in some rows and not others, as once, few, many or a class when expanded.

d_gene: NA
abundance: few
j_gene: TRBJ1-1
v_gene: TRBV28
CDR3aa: CASSFRGLNTEAFF
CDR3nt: TGTGCCAGCAGTTTTCGAGGGCTGAACACTGAAGCTTTCTTT

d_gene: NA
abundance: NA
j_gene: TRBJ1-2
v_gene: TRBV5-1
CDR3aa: CASSLFPVGSSDYGYTF
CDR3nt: TGCGCCAGCAGCTTGTTTCCCGTAGGGAGTAGCGACTATGGCTACACCTTC

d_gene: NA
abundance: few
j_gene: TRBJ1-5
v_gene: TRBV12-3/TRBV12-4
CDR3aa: CASSYQENQPQHF
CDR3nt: TGTGCCAGCAGTTACCAGGAAAATCAGCCCCAGCATTTT

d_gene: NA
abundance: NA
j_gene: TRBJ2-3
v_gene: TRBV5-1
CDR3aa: CASNQKGDTQYF
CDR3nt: TGCGCCAGCAACCAAAAGGGGGATACGCAGTATTTT

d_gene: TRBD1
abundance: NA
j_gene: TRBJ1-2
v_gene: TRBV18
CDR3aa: CASSPSGDRDYGYTF
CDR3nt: TGTGCCAGCTCACCATCCGGAGACAGGGATTATGGCTACACCTTC

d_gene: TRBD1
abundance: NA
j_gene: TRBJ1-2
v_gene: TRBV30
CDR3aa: CAWKEGTAGYTF
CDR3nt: TGTGCCTGGAAAGAGGGGACAGCCGGCTACACCTTC

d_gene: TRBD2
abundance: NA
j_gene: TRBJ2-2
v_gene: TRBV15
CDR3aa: CATSPIGGSYTGELFF
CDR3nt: TGTGCCACCAGCCCCATTGGCGGGAGTTATACCGGGGAGCTGTTTTTT

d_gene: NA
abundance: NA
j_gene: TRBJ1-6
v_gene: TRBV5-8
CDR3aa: CASSLGRGSSYNSPLHF
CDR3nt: TGTGCCAGCAGCTTGGGGAGGGGCAGCTCCTATAATTCACCCCTCCACTTT

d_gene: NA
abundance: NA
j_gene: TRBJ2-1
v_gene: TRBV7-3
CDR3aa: CASSLNQGYNEQFF
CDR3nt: TGTGCCAGCAGCTTAAATCAGGGCTACAATGAGCAGTTCTTC

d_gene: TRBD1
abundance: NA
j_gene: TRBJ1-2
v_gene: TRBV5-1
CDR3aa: CASRDSSKFGYGYTF
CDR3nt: TGCGCCAGTAGGGACAGCTCGAAATTTGGCTATGGCTACACCTTC

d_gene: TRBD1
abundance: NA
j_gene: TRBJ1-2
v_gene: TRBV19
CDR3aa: CASSIRGNGYTF
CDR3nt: TGTGCCAGTAGTATCAGGGGGAATGGCTACACCTTC

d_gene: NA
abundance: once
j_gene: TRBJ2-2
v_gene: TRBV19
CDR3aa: CASSPQVRDTGELFF
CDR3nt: TGTGCCAGTAGTCCCCAAGTCCGGGACACCGGGGAGCTGTTTTTT

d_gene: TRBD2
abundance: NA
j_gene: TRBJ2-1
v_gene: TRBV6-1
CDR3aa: CASSEPWTSGSNEQFF
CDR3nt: TGTGCCAGCAGCGAACCCTGGACTAGCGGGAGCAATGAGCAGTTCTTC

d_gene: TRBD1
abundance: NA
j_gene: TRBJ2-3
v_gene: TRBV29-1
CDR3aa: CSAGTGRTDTQYF
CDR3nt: TGCAGCGCCGGGACAGGCCGCACAGATACGCAGTATTTT

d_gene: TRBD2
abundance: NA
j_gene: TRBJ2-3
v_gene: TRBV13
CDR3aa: CASSSPVAGGIADTQYF
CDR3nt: TGTGCCAGCAGCTCCCCGGTAGCGGGAGGGATTGCAGATACGCAGTATTTT

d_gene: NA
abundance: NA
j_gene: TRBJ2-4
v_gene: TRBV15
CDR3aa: CATSRGSGRFIQYF
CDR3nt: TGTGCCACCAGCAGGGGTTCGGGTCGTTTCATTCAGTACTTC

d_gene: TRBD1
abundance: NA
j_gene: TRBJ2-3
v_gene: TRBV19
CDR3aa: CASSIPRQGVSTDTQYF
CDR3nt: TGTGCCAGTAGTATCCCCCGACAGGGGGTAAGCACAGATACGCAGTATTTT

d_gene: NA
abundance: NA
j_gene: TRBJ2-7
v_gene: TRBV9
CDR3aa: CASSPMAGGATYEQYF
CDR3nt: TGTGCCAGCAGCCCCATGGCCGGCGGTGCAACCTACGAGCAGTACTTC

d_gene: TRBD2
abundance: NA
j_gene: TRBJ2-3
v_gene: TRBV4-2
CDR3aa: CASSQDPVAGVADTQYF
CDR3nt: TGTGCCAGCAGCCAAGATCCAGTAGCGGGAGTTGCAGATACGCAGTATTTT